This is a list of T cell receptor beta chains from one sample in a study of control samples from healthy donors and cancer patients. Assay: immunoSEQ multiplex PCR; the TCRdb copy retains only in-frame clones and omits some. The repertoire includes 100,000 to 150,000 clones, 85% to 95% of them detected once, and under 0.7% sits in the top ten. Input material: PBMCs. These receptors originate from a man at least 80 years old with head and neck cancer. Both conserved end residues are part of each CDR3. The D gene is left open where the match is weak. Clone size appears in some rows only: once, few, many, or a class for an expanded clone.

>-|-|TRBJ2-3|TRBV12-1
TGTGCCAGCAGCTTTGGAGCCCGTGGGGGTGACGGCACAGATACGCAGTATTTT
CASSFGARGGDGTDTQYF
>-|-|TRBJ2-7|TRBV2
TGTGCCAGCAGTGAGTCACGGGGGACGACGGTCGAGCAGTACTTC
CASSESRGTTVEQYF
>TRBD1|-|TRBJ1-4|TRBV5-1
TGCGCCAGCAGCATCACGGGACAGGGATTGGAAGAACTGTTTTTT
CASSITGQGLEELFF
>-|-|TRBJ1-1|TRBV7-9
TGTGCCAGCAGCTACCTGGGGGCGTACACTGAAGCTTTCTTT
CASSYLGAYTEAFF
>-|-|TRBJ2-7|TRBV11-2
TGTGCCAGCAGCTTAGGGGGCGGGGCAGGGATCCACGAGCAGTACTTC
CASSLGGGAGIHEQYF
>TRBD1|-|TRBJ2-1|TRBV16
TGTGCCAGCAGCCATACCAGGGGGCTAGACAATGAGCAGTTCTTC
CASSHTRGLDNEQFF
>-|-|TRBJ2-1|TRBV10-3
TGTGCCATCAGTGAGTCGATCGGGTCCGGGGGTTCCTACAATGAGCAGTTCTTC
CAISESIGSGGSYNEQFF
>-|-|TRBJ1-5|TRBV18
TGTGCCAGCTCCCCGACAGAAAATCAGCCCCAGCATTTT
CASSPTENQPQHF
>-|-|TRBJ2-6|TRBV10-3
TGTGCCATCCTACGCTCTGGGGCCAACGTCCTGACTTTC
CAILRSGANVLTF
>-|-|TRBJ1-2|TRBV10-1
TGCGCCAGCAGTTCTTCACAGAATTATGGCTACACCTTC
CASSSSQNYGYTF
>TRBD2|-|TRBJ2-1|TRBV15
TGTGCCACCAGCAGAGGTTCGGGACTAGGCCAGCATGAGCAGTTCTTC
CATSRGSGLGQHEQFF
>TRBD1|-|TRBJ2-1|TRBV5-5
TGTGCCAGCAGGAAAGGACAGGTCGATCCATACAATGAGCAGTTCTTC
CASRKGQVDPYNEQFF
>TRBD2|-|TRBJ2-3|TRBV5-4
TGTGCCAGCAGCTTGGTGAGCGGGGTAAGCACAGATACGCAGTATTTT
CASSLVSGVSTDTQYF
>-|-|TRBJ1-2|TRBV7-9
TGTGCCAGCAGCTTAGTTGAGAACCCCTACACCTTC
CASSLVENPYTF
>TRBD2|-|TRBJ2-2|TRBV18
TGTGCCAGCTCACCACGGGGGGGAGCCGCGAACACCGGGGAGCTGTTTTTT
CASSPRGGAANTGELFF
>-|-|TRBJ2-5|TRBV15
TGTGCCACCAGCGGGGGGCTTAAAGAGACCCAGTACTTC
CATSGGLKETQYF
>-|-|TRBJ2-2|TRBV7-9
TGTGCCCACACGGACGGGGCGAACACCGGGGAGCTGTTTTTT
CAHTDGANTGELFF
>TRBD2|-|TRBJ2-7|TRBV2
TGTGCCAGCACCCTACTAGCGGGAGCAGTCTACGAGCAGTACTTC
CASTLLAGAVYEQYF
>TRBD1|few|TRBJ2-7|TRBV4-1
TGCGCCAGCAGCCGAGGGACAGCGACCTACGAGCAGTACTTC
CASSRGTATYEQYF
>-|-|TRBJ2-2|TRBV5-1
TGCGCCAGCAGTCAGTCCCAGGGACGGACCGGGGAGCTGTTTTTT
CASSQSQGRTGELFF
>-|-|TRBJ1-2|TRBV4-1
TGCGCCAGCCGAGGGGGGGTAAGCTATGGCTACACCTTC
CASRGGVSYGYTF
>-|-|TRBJ2-3|TRBV10-3
TGTGCCATCAGTGGGGTTAGTATTGCGGGATCCGAGCCAGATACGCAGTATTTT
CAISGVSIAGSEPDTQYF
>-|once|TRBJ2-7|TRBV18
TGTGCCAGCTCACCAAGCCCTACCGAGCAGTACTTC
CASSPSPTEQYF
>TRBD1|-|TRBJ2-2|TRBV19
TGTGCCAGTACTGGGACAGCCTACACCGGGGAGCTGTTTTTT
CASTGTAYTGELFF
>TRBD1|-|TRBJ2-7|TRBV3-1/TRBV3-2
TGTGCCAGCAGCCAAGAGGGACAGGTTAGCTCCTACGAGCAGTACTTC
CASSQEGQVSSYEQYF
>TRBD2|-|TRBJ2-5|TRBV16
TGTGCCAGCAGCCTAAGGATACTAGCGGGGTTACAAGAGACCCAGTACTTC
CASSLRILAGLQETQYF
>-|-|TRBJ1-1|TRBV20-1
TGCAGTGCTAGTCTGGCGGGGAGCAGACGGAACACTGAAGCTTTCTTT
CSASLAGSRRNTEAFF
>-|-|TRBJ1-1|TRBV11-3
TGTGCCAGCAGCTTTTCGGGCACTGAAGCTTTCTTT
CASSFSGTEAFF
>TRBD1|-|TRBJ1-2|TRBV7-9
TGTGCCAGCAGCTTGTCCGGGACAGGGGGCCTACCTAACTATGGCTACACCTTC
CASSLSGTGGLPNYGYTF
>-|-|TRBJ2-1|TRBV6-2/TRBV6-3
TGTGCCAGCAGCAGGGTTCCTATGGGGAGTGAGCAGTTCTTC
CASSRVPMGSEQFF
>-|-|TRBJ1-5|TRBV6-2/TRBV6-3
TGTGCCAGCAGTTACTCGGAGGGTCAGCCCCAGCATTTT
CASSYSEGQPQHF
>TRBD2|-|TRBJ2-5|TRBV3-1/TRBV3-2
TGTGCCAGCAGCGTAAGTTTGCCTAGCGGATCTCAAGAGACCCAGTACTTC
CASSVSLPSGSQETQYF
>-|-|TRBJ1-1|TRBV6-1
TGTGCCAGCAGTGATTTCGGGCGGAGGAACACTGAAGCTTTCTTT
CASSDFGRRNTEAFF
>-|once|TRBJ2-3|TRBV19
TGTGCCAGTAGTCAAGTTTGGAAAACAGATACGCAGTATTTT
CASSQVWKTDTQYF
>-|-|TRBJ2-1|TRBV5-6
TGTGCCAGCAGCCTTGTTGGGGCCAGGTCGTTCTCCTACAATGAGCAGTTCTTC
CASSLVGARSFSYNEQFF
>-|-|TRBJ2-5|TRBV3-1/TRBV3-2
TGTGCCAGCAGCCCAATACAGGGCGGAGAGACCCAGTACTTC
CASSPIQGGETQYF